These T cell receptor beta chains were read from a single sample in a study of blood T cell repertoires in COVID-19. The table came from immunoSEQ multiplex PCR; TCRdb's copy has only in-frame clones and leaves some out. Here the sample spans 50,000 to 70,000 clones, approximately 70% being singletons. Specimen: PBMCs or T cells enriched from blood (not recorded which). All receptors come from a woman aged 60-75 years who had been exposed to COVID-19. The CDR3 runs from the conserved cysteine through the conserved F or W. A D gene is named only where the DNA matches it firmly. Size tells how often a clone was seen (once, few, many) or the class of an expanded clone, and some rows leave it out.

j_gene: TRBJ1-1; abundance: .; d_gene: .; len: 14; v_gene: TRBV11-2; CDR3aa: CASSRQGKGTEAFF; CDR3nt: TGTGCCAGCAGCCGTCAGGGAAAGGGCACTGAAGCTTTCTTT
j_gene: TRBJ2-1; abundance: .; d_gene: TRBD1; len: 15; v_gene: TRBV5-4; CDR3aa: CASSLVGTGYNEQFF; CDR3nt: TGTGCCAGCAGCTTGGTCGGGACAGGTTACAATGAGCAGTTCTTC
j_gene: TRBJ1-3; abundance: .; d_gene: .; len: 15; v_gene: TRBV19; CDR3aa: CASAGKDYSGNTIYF; CDR3nt: TGTGCCAGTGCAGGGAAGGACTACTCTGGAAACACCATATATTTT
j_gene: TRBJ2-1; abundance: .; d_gene: TRBD2; len: 16; v_gene: TRBV14; CDR3aa: CASSQGRSGSRNEQFF; CDR3nt: TGTGCCAGCAGCCAAGGTCGGAGCGGGAGTAGGAATGAGCAGTTCTTC
j_gene: TRBJ2-7; abundance: .; d_gene: TRBD2; len: 17; v_gene: TRBV7-8; CDR3aa: CASSYTSGGADFYEQYF; CDR3nt: TGTGCCAGCAGCTACACTAGCGGGGGGGCGGACTTTTACGAGCAGTACTTC
j_gene: TRBJ2-3; abundance: .; d_gene: TRBD2; len: 13; v_gene: TRBV9; CDR3aa: CASSEGPGGGGYF; CDR3nt: TGTGCCAGCAGCGAGGGGCCGGGAGGGGGAGGGTATTTT
j_gene: TRBJ1-2; abundance: .; d_gene: .; len: 14; v_gene: TRBV27; CDR3aa: CASSFDRRNYGYTF; CDR3nt: TGTGCCAGCAGTTTTGATAGGCGGAACTATGGCTACACCTTC
j_gene: TRBJ2-2; abundance: once; d_gene: .; len: 17; v_gene: TRBV7-9; CDR3aa: CASSLTNRPGFTGELFF; CDR3nt: TGTGCCAGCAGCTTAACTAATCGTCCGGGATTCACCGGGGAGCTGTTTTTT
j_gene: TRBJ1-1; abundance: .; d_gene: TRBD1; len: 13; v_gene: TRBV12-3/TRBV12-4; CDR3aa: CASSFGTVSEAFF; CDR3nt: TGTGCCAGCAGTTTTGGGACAGTCTCTGAAGCTTTCTTT
j_gene: TRBJ1-1; abundance: once; d_gene: .; len: 12; v_gene: TRBV19; CDR3aa: CASSIGGPEAFF; CDR3nt: TGTGCCAGTAGTATAGGGGGCCCTGAAGCTTTCTTT
j_gene: TRBJ2-7; abundance: .; d_gene: .; len: 15; v_gene: TRBV6-5; CDR3aa: CASSYSGGLSYEQYF; CDR3nt: TGTGCCAGCAGTTACTCTGGCGGCCTCTCCTACGAGCAGTACTTC
j_gene: TRBJ2-7; abundance: .; d_gene: .; len: 12; v_gene: TRBV30; CDR3aa: CACRRDEYEQYF; CDR3nt: TGTGCCTGCCGGCGGGATGAATACGAGCAGTACTTC
j_gene: TRBJ2-7; abundance: .; d_gene: TRBD1; len: 14; v_gene: TRBV19; CDR3aa: CASRAGTGSYEQYF; CDR3nt: TGTGCCAGTAGGGCCGGGACAGGGTCCTACGAGCAGTACTTC
j_gene: TRBJ2-7; abundance: .; d_gene: .; len: 13; v_gene: TRBV28; CDR3aa: CASSLGGAGRQYF; CDR3nt: TGTGCCAGCAGTTTAGGAGGGGCCGGCAGGCAGTACTTC
j_gene: TRBJ2-5; abundance: .; d_gene: .; len: 12; v_gene: TRBV28; CDR3aa: CASKAQVETQYF; CDR3nt: TGTGCCAGCAAGGCGCAGGTAGAGACCCAGTACTTC
j_gene: TRBJ2-2; abundance: .; d_gene: TRBD2; len: 15; v_gene: TRBV7-3; CDR3aa: CASSPAGRRTGELFF; CDR3nt: TGTGCCAGCAGCCCAGCGGGGCGAAGGACCGGGGAGCTGTTTTTT
j_gene: TRBJ1-5; abundance: .; d_gene: .; len: 15; v_gene: TRBV7-2; CDR3aa: CASSLRAGADQPQHF; CDR3nt: TGTGCCAGCAGCTTAAGGGCAGGGGCGGATCAGCCCCAGCATTTT
j_gene: TRBJ1-1; abundance: .; d_gene: .; len: 17; v_gene: TRBV14; CDR3aa: CASSHKQGAYTNTEAFF; CDR3nt: TGTGCCAGCAGCCATAAACAGGGCGCGTATACCAACACTGAAGCTTTCTTT
j_gene: TRBJ2-3; abundance: .; d_gene: TRBD1; len: 15; v_gene: TRBV7-7; CDR3aa: CASSLSTGEADTQYF; CDR3nt: TGTGCTAGCAGCTTATCGACAGGGGAGGCAGATACGCAGTATTTT
j_gene: TRBJ2-7; abundance: many; d_gene: .; len: 12; v_gene: TRBV10-2; CDR3aa: CASSLSSYEQYF; CDR3nt: TGCGCCAGCAGTCTCAGCTCCTACGAGCAGTACTTC
j_gene: TRBJ2-1; abundance: few; d_gene: .; len: 15; v_gene: TRBV7-2; CDR3aa: CASSLDARAHNEQFF; CDR3nt: TGTGCCAGCAGCTTGGACGCGCGGGCACACAATGAGCAGTTCTTC
j_gene: TRBJ1-1; abundance: .; d_gene: .; len: 13; v_gene: TRBV6-5; CDR3aa: CASRSTVSTEAFF; CDR3nt: TGTGCCAGCAGATCCACAGTATCCACTGAAGCTTTCTTT
j_gene: TRBJ2-2; abundance: .; d_gene: .; len: 16; v_gene: TRBV21-1; CDR3aa: CASEAARGRGSGELFF; CDR3nt: TGTGCCAGCGAGGCGGCCAGGGGGCGAGGAAGCGGGGAGCTGTTTTTT
j_gene: TRBJ1-3; abundance: few; d_gene: .; len: 12; v_gene: TRBV6-5; CDR3aa: CASMYSGNTIYF; CDR3nt: TGTGCCAGCATGTACTCTGGAAACACCATATATTTT
j_gene: TRBJ1-1; abundance: .; d_gene: .; len: 15; v_gene: TRBV5-1; CDR3aa: CASSLVGRANTEAFF; CDR3nt: TGCGCCAGCAGCTTGGTGGGCAGGGCGAACACTGAAGCTTTCTTT
j_gene: TRBJ2-3; abundance: .; d_gene: TRBD2; len: 19; v_gene: TRBV2; CDR3aa: CASSIESGLARSSTDTQYF; CDR3nt: TGTGCCAGCAGTATCGAGTCGGGACTAGCTCGCTCTAGCACAGATACGCAGTATTTT
j_gene: TRBJ2-5; abundance: .; d_gene: TRBD2; len: 13; v_gene: TRBV7-8; CDR3aa: CASSRMREETQYF; CDR3nt: TGTGCCAGCAGCCGAATGCGGGAGGAGACCCAGTACTTC
j_gene: TRBJ2-2; abundance: .; d_gene: .; len: 14; v_gene: TRBV7-2; CDR3aa: CASSPQWATGELFF; CDR3nt: TGTGCCAGCAGCCCGCAGTGGGCGACCGGGGAGCTGTTTTTT
j_gene: TRBJ2-5; abundance: once; d_gene: TRBD2; len: 13; v_gene: TRBV28; CDR3aa: CASSLGGVKTQYF; CDR3nt: TGTGCCAGCAGTTTGGGAGGGGTGAAGACCCAGTACTTC
j_gene: TRBJ2-7; abundance: .; d_gene: .; len: 15; v_gene: TRBV5-1; CDR3aa: CASSLVGTPSYEQYF; CDR3nt: TGCGCCAGCAGCTTGGTAGGGACTCCCTCCTACGAGCAGTACTTC
j_gene: TRBJ1-2; abundance: .; d_gene: TRBD1; len: 15; v_gene: TRBV7-2; CDR3aa: CASSPTSQGNYGYTF; CDR3nt: TGTGCCAGCAGCCCGACCTCACAGGGGAACTATGGCTACACCTTC
j_gene: TRBJ1-5; abundance: .; d_gene: .; len: 15; v_gene: TRBV27; CDR3aa: CASSGSWAGNQPQHF; CDR3nt: TGTGCCAGCAGTGGATCTTGGGCCGGCAATCAGCCCCAGCATTTT